The sequence of this T cell receptor beta chain was determined in a study of CXCR3-negative and CXCR3-positive naive CD8 T cells. Study-level background: The study obtained 130 million to 150 million TRB reads, about 1.5 +/- 0.3 million per library. Study-level points and caveats: Researchers report that CXCR3-positive naive cells carry more hydrophobic TRB CDR3s than CXCR3-negative naive cells. Researchers reported similar TRBV-TRBJ usage in naive CXCR3-negative and CXCR3-positive cells, though memory differed.

Details on this clonotype: Its antigen is not known.

The length of the CDR3 is 13 residues. UMI-tagged TRB cDNA libraries were built via 5' RACE. Reprocessing the 5' RACE reads, TCRdb reports a single entry for every CDR3 protein and omits DNA. Here the sample table reports about 94,000 distinct CDR3 sequences. Source material: naive CXCR3+ CD8+ T cells from blood. Sample subset: CD45RO-CCR7+CD27+CD95- naive CD8+ T cells expressing CXCR3 (TNR3+). The V gene is TRBV12-3 or TRBV12-4, the J gene TRBJ2-7; the D call from TCRdb, TRBD2, cannot be confirmed without DNA. The sequence derives from a human donor in good health. Some clones in this sample may be carry-over from other donors' samples. Here the CDR3 reads CASREYREGEQYF.